The 15 T cell receptor beta chains below all came from one sample that was sequenced in a study of CD8+CD57+ T cells in acquired aplastic anemia. Profiles of TCR beta VDJ and CDR3 were generated from a genomic DNA template. TCRdb processed the reads anew with MiXCR; each CDR3 protein has one entry. Among some 220,000 distinct CDR3 sequences, 30% to 40% were seen once, and the ten largest hold more than 0.95%. Sequences were obtained from sorted CD4+, CD8+, or CD8+CD57+ T cells (not recorded which) from PBMCs. Receptors originate from a human donor in good health, serving as a control.

With regard to this clonotype: One junction end does not reproduce the germline sequence, and a read error may be involved. The genes are TRBV29-1 and TRBJ2-5, with D unresolved. The CDR3 runs 13 residues. Germline V CDR1 and CDR2: SQVTM, ANQGSEA. Here the CDR3 DNA reads TGCAGCGTTGGTAGACCGGGCCAAGAGGCCCAGTACTTC. Amino acid sequence: CSVGRPGQEAQYF.

CDR3 amino acids: CASSPRGVVPYEQYF. In DNA, the CDR3 is TGTGCCAGCTCACCACGGGGGGTTGTCCCCTACGAGCAGTACTTC. The rearrangement links TRBV18 to TRBJ2-7, with D tentatively TRBD2 (6 bases). The germline V gene encodes CDR1 KGHSH and CDR2 LQKENI. Trimming took 1 base from V and 2 from J, leaving 12 bases between them. This CDR3 is built from 15 residues.

This clonotype has ten or more counts. The chain uses TRBV4-1 and TRBJ2-7; TRBD1 matches 9 bases. V dropped 1 base and J dropped 7; count of bases not matched to a gene: 20. The CDR3 totals 19 residues. Germline V lookup: CDR1 MGHRA, CDR2 YSYEKL. The CDR3 spells CASSQAPVSLGQGPREQYF. The CDR3, as DNA: TGCGCCAGCAGCCAAGCCCCCGTATCACTGGGACAGGGCCCCCGGGAGCAGTACTTC.

V is TRBV12-3 or TRBV12-4 and J is TRBJ1-2; D is undetermined. This CDR3 spans 13 amino acids. V shed 2 bases and J shed 8 bases, with 12 bases lying between them. CDR3 residues: CASSLMGREGYTF. For the CDR3, the DNA is TGTGCCAGCAGTTTAATGGGGAGAGAGGGCTACACCTTC.

This clonotype was counted many times. The chain carries TRBV20-1 and TRBJ1-2; D may be TRBD1 (6 bases). The CDR3 consists of 14 residues. The V gene's germline CDR1 is DFQATT and CDR2 SNEGSKA (reference sequence). Trimming left V 0 bases short and J 4 bases short, with 12 bases between. The CDR3: CSARDNREGYGYTF. CDR3 DNA sequence: TGCAGTGCTAGAGATAACAGGGAGGGCTATGGCTACACCTTC.

This rearrangement joins TRBV7-2 to TRBJ1-6; D remains ambiguous. The CDR3 loop spans 13 amino acids. Germline V gives CDR1 SGHTA, CDR2 FQGNSA. Trimming stripped 3 bases from V and 7 bases from J, with 7 bases between. The DNA for the CDR3 is TGTGCCAGCAGCTTTGTCGAAAATTCACCCCTCCACTTT. This gives the protein CASSFVENSPLHF.

For this clonotype: A junction boundary mismatches the germline segment, possibly from a read error. The chain joins TRBV5-1 to TRBJ2-3, with D unresolved. The germline CDR1 and CDR2 sequences are SGHRS and YFSETQ. There are 13 residues in the CDR3. CDR3 DNA sequence: TGCGCCAGCAGCTTGGTAAGCACAGATACGCGGTATTTT. Protein sequence: CASSLVSTDTRYF.

The V gene is TRBV2, the J gene TRBJ1-6; weak D call: TRBD1 (5 bases). CDR1 SNHLY and CDR2 FYNNEI come from the germline V gene. The CDR3 sequence is 10 residues long. With 11 bases removed from V and 7 bases from J, the gap between germline ends came to 6 bases. CDR3 nucleotides: TGTGCCTGGGGGAATTCACCCCTCCACTTT. It codes for CAWGNSPLHF.

The rearrangement joins TRBV15 to TRBJ2-3; D ambiguous. In germline, CDR1 is LNHNV, CDR2 YYDKDF (reference sequence). The CDR3 is made up of 14 amino acids. V was trimmed by 0 bases and J by 3 bases, leaving 7 bases between them. The CDR3 region has the DNA TGTGCCACCAGCAGAGATAAGGCTACAGATACGCAGTATTTT. It specifies CATSRDKATDTQYF.

This clonotype was found many times. The V call is TRBV19, the J call TRBJ1-5; D unresolved. CDR1 and CDR2 from the germline V gene are LNHDA and SQIVND (reference sequence). V was cut by 5 bases and J by 1 base, with 12 bases left in between. The CDR3 totals 15 residues. The CDR3 nucleotides are TGTGCCAGTAGTGCCCGGGAGAAAAGCAATCAGCCCCAGCATTTT. Its translation: CASSAREKSNQPQHF.

The rearrangement links TRBV29-1 to TRBJ2-1; D gene unclear. The V gene's germline CDR1 is SQVTM and CDR2 ANQGSEA. The CDR3 is made up of 13 amino acids. Deletions cut 4 bases from V and 3 bases from J, with 10 bases between. CDR3 amino acids: CSVGRLGYNEQFF. CDR3 bases: TGCAGCGTTGGAAGGTTGGGCTACAATGAGCAGTTCTTC.

J is TRBJ1-1 and V is TRBV30; 7 bases are a match to TRBD1. CDR3 length: 12 amino acids. The V gene end was trimmed by 7 bases and the J gene end by 6 bases; junction bases not matched to a gene: 8. Per germline, CDR1 GTSNPN and CDR2 SVGIG (reference sequence). The CDR3 reads CALKTGYAEAFF. In DNA, the CDR3 is TGTGCCTTAAAGACAGGGTATGCTGAAGCTTTCTTT.

This clonotype was seen many times. V usage is TRBV25-1 and J usage is TRBJ2-5; TRBD1 matches 12 bases. The CDR3 totals 14 residues. Germline trimming cut 8 bases from V and 9 bases from J; bases unmatched to any gene: 10. Germline loops: CDR1 MGHDK, CDR2 SYGVNS. The CDR3 DNA sequence: TGTGCCAGCGCCCCACAGGGGACAGGGGGCGCCCAGTACTTC. This encodes CASAPQGTGGAQYF.

This clonotype appeared many times. The chain combines TRBV20-1 with TRBJ2-1; a possible D gene is TRBD2 (6 bases). Trimming took off 3 bases at V and 2 bases at J, with 11 bases between the two ends. The length of the CDR3 is 14 residues. Germline CDR1 DFQATT, CDR2 SNEGSKA (reference sequence). Here the CDR3 reads CSASGGSPYNEQFF. The CDR3 DNA reads TGCAGTGCTAGTGGGGGGTCCCCCTACAATGAGCAGTTCTTC.

In this sample, this clonotype turned up a few times. Relative to the germline gene, one junction end is altered; a read error may explain this. The V gene is TRBV6-1, the J gene TRBJ1-5; D not resolved. The germline CDR1 and CDR2 sequences are MNHNS and SASEGT. The CDR3 contains 15 residues. The CDR3 reads CASSDPAGYNHPQHF. CDR3 DNA sequence: TGTGCCAGCAGTGACCCGGCGGGGTACAATCATCCCCAGCATTTT.